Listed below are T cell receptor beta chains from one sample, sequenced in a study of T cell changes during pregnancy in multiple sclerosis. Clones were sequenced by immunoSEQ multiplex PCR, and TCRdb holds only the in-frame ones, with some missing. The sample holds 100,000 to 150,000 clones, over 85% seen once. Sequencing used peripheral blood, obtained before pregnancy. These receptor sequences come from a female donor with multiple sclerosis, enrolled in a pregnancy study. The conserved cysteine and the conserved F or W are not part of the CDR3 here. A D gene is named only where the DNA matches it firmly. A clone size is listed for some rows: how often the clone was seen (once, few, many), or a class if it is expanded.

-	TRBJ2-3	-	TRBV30	AWSMAGGTDTQY
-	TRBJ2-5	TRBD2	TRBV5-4	ASSLRAGEETQY
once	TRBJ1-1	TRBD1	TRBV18	ASSPLTGRKLGVNTEAF
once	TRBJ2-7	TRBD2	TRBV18	ASSPLRASGTGTYEQY
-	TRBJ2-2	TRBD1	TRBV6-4	ASSPGQGGTGELF
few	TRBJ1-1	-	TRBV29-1	SVGRGGTEAF
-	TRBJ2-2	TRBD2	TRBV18	ASSATSGDTGELF
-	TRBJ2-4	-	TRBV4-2	ASSHTGIAKNIQY
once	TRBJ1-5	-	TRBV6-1	ASSDWAAGNQPQH
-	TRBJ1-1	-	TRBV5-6	ASSWGGTEAF
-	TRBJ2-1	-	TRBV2	ASSDYEEQF
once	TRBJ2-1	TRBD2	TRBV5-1	ASSLALAGVSEQF
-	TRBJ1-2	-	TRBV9	ASSVSQAANYGYT
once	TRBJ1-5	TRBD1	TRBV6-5	ASSGQGYNQPQH
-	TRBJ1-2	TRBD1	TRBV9	ASSANRGSAIGYT
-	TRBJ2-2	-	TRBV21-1	ARLDRGENTGELF
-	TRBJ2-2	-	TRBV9	ASSVAGHNTGELF
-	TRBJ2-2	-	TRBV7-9	ASSLQGNTGELF
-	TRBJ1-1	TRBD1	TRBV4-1	ASSQENTGGFSAEAF
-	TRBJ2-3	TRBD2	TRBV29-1	SVEAASGGETQY
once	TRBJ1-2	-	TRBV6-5	ASSYDRLYGYT
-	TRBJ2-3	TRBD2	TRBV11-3	ASSLGAGGSTDTQY
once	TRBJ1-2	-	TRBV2	ASSEGPHRPGGYT
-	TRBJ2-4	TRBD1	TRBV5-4	ASSPRQGGGKNIQY
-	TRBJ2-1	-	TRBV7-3	ASSLGLAVYNEQF
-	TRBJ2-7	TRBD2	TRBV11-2	ASSLISGSSYEQY
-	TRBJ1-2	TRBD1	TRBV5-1	ASSPKPDREYGYT
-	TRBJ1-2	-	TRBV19	ASSIDNSRNYGYT
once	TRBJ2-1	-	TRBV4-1	ASSQGREQF
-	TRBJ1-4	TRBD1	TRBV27	ASSLGARDRDQNEKLF
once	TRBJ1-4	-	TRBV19	ASKEGRRFATNEKLF
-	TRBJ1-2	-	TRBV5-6	ASSLAGGGGYT
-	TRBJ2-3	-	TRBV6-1	ASMSGTDTQY
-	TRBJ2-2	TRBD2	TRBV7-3	ASSFTQRGGPGELF
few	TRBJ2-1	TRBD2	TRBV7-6	ASSLGLVGVNEQF
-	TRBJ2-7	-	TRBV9	ASSVGVQGTFEQY
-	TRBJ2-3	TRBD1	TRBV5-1	ASHRDRATDTQY
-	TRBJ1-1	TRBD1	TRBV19	ASSLTGWDTEAF
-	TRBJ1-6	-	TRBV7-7	ASSLVGGGLNSPLH
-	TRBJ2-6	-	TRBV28	ASSPPLASGANVLT
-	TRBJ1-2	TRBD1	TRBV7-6	ASSSRPNPTGAVYGYT
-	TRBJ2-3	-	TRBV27	ASSATWTDTQY
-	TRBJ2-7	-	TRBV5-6	ASSFFGAGPYEQY
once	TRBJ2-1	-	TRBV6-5	ASSPPKGLYNEQF
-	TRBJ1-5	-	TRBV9	ASSPLGDSNQPQH
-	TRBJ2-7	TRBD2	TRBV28	ASSETSGVSYEQY
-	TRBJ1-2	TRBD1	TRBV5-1	ASSSGTGFNYGYT
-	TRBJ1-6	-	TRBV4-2	ASSSGLYVDSPLH